This TCR beta chain came from a study of neurological immune-mediated disorders. This clonotype rates as medium-sized. One entry per CDR3 protein, called by TCRdb with MiXCR from the 5' RACE reads. The table lists about 30,000 distinct CDR3 sequences, less than 20% of them singletons. Time point reported: technical triplicate 3. The sorted-subset TCR libraries were prepared using 850,000 to 1,000,000 CD4+ or CD8+ T cells as the starting material. The sample taken for sequencing was CD4+ T cells from blood. The receptor was derived from a female donor with HTLV-1-associated myelopathy (HAM/TSP).

Written as DNA, the CDR3 is TGTGCCAGCACCGTCGATACAGGGTCGAGCAATCAGCCCCAGCATTTT. It translates to CASTVDTGSSNQPQHF. This sequence joins TRBV5-6 and TRBJ1-5; weak D call: TRBD1 (6 bases). Germline CDR1 is SGHDT and CDR2 is YYEEEE. Between the trimmed V and J ends, which lost 6 bases and 1 base, there was a span of 17 bases. The CDR3 is made up of 16 amino acids.